These T cell receptor beta chains were read from a single sample in a study of siplizumab effects on memory and regulatory T cells. This table comes from immunoSEQ multiplex PCR, and its TCRdb copy is limited to in-frame clones, with some not included. This table has 100,000 or so clones, around 94% appearing once. Material for sequencing was non-Treg CD4+ T cells sorted from blood. The receptor set was obtained from a human donor in good health. Both conserved end residues are part of each CDR3. A D gene is named only where the DNA matches it firmly. Size values are once, few and many counts, or a class for expanded clones, and some rows have none.

D gene: NA; J gene: TRBJ2-3; clone size: NA; CDR3 length: 17; V gene: TRBV15; CDR3 DNA: TGTGCCACCAGCTTACCCATCAGCATCTATCACACAGATACGCAGTATTTT; CDR3 protein: CATSLPISIYHTDTQYF
D gene: TRBD1; J gene: TRBJ2-2; clone size: once; CDR3 length: 14; V gene: TRBV5-5; CDR3 DNA: TGTGCCAGCAGAGACAGGGTGGGCACCGGGGAGCTGTTTTTT; CDR3 protein: CASRDRVGTGELFF
D gene: NA; J gene: TRBJ1-1; clone size: NA; CDR3 length: 15; V gene: TRBV28; CDR3 DNA: TGTGCCAACTCTTCCCATTTATGCCCCCTGGGGAAGGCTTTCTTT; CDR3 protein: CANSSHLCPLGKAFF
D gene: NA; J gene: TRBJ1-1; clone size: NA; CDR3 length: 13; V gene: TRBV6-4; CDR3 DNA: TGTGCCAGCAGCAATAATCCATTCACTGAAGCTTTCTTT; CDR3 protein: CASSNNPFTEAFF
D gene: NA; J gene: TRBJ2-7; clone size: NA; CDR3 length: 14; V gene: TRBV28; CDR3 DNA: TGTGCCAGCAGTTTAAGGAGGGGACCCTACGAGCAGTACTTC; CDR3 protein: CASSLRRGPYEQYF
D gene: TRBD1; J gene: TRBJ2-3; clone size: once; CDR3 length: 15; V gene: TRBV6-5; CDR3 DNA: TGTGCCAGCAGTTACGACAGGGGGTTGACAGATACGCAGTATTTT; CDR3 protein: CASSYDRGLTDTQYF
D gene: TRBD2; J gene: TRBJ2-1; clone size: NA; CDR3 length: 14; V gene: TRBV11-3; CDR3 DNA: TGTGCCAGCTCCCCGGGACTAGCGGGAGATGAGCAGTTCTTC; CDR3 protein: CASSPGLAGDEQFF
D gene: NA; J gene: TRBJ1-1; clone size: NA; CDR3 length: 14; V gene: TRBV19; CDR3 DNA: TGTGCCAGTAGTATCTTGAGGGATAGCACTGAAGCTTTCTTT; CDR3 protein: CASSILRDSTEAFF
D gene: NA; J gene: TRBJ1-1; clone size: once; CDR3 length: 15; V gene: TRBV6-5; CDR3 DNA: TGTGCCAGCGGTTACTCATCAGGGTTGAACACTGAAGCTTTCTTT; CDR3 protein: CASGYSSGLNTEAFF
D gene: NA; J gene: TRBJ2-3; clone size: NA; CDR3 length: 13; V gene: TRBV6-1; CDR3 DNA: TGTGCCAGCATCACAGCCTACACAGATACGCAGTATTTT; CDR3 protein: CASITAYTDTQYF
D gene: TRBD1; J gene: TRBJ1-3; clone size: NA; CDR3 length: 16; V gene: TRBV10-3; CDR3 DNA: TGTGCCACTGGGACAGGGGATATCTTGACTGGAAACACCATATATTTT; CDR3 protein: CATGTGDILTGNTIYF
D gene: NA; J gene: TRBJ2-1; clone size: NA; CDR3 length: 13; V gene: TRBV5-1; CDR3 DNA: TGCGCCAGCAGGGAACATGTCCAACATGAGCAGTTCTTC; CDR3 protein: CASREHVQHEQFF
D gene: NA; J gene: TRBJ1-4; clone size: NA; CDR3 length: 19; V gene: TRBV14; CDR3 DNA: TGTGCCAGCAGCCAAGATTTGGGGCTCGGCGTGAGAGGAGTTGGAAAACTGTTTTTT; CDR3 protein: CASSQDLGLGVRGVGKLFF
D gene: NA; J gene: TRBJ1-1; clone size: NA; CDR3 length: 15; V gene: TRBV4-1; CDR3 DNA: TGCGCCAGCAGCCCCCCCCTCCGCGGGCCGAATGAAGCTTTCTTT; CDR3 protein: CASSPPLRGPNEAFF
D gene: NA; J gene: TRBJ1-1; clone size: NA; CDR3 length: 15; V gene: TRBV2; CDR3 DNA: TGTGCCAGCAGTGAGGGTGGGAGGCGGGTGACTGAAGCTTTCTTT; CDR3 protein: CASSEGGRRVTEAFF
D gene: NA; J gene: TRBJ1-1; clone size: few; CDR3 length: 13; V gene: TRBV2; CDR3 DNA: TGTGCCAGCAGTGTGAGGACAGACACTGAAGCTTTCTTT; CDR3 protein: CASSVRTDTEAFF
D gene: TRBD2; J gene: TRBJ2-7; clone size: few; CDR3 length: 15; V gene: TRBV7-2; CDR3 DNA: TGTGCCAGCAGCTTCTCTAGCGGGAGGGCCCGCGAGCAGTACTTC; CDR3 protein: CASSFSSGRAREQYF
D gene: NA; J gene: TRBJ2-1; clone size: once; CDR3 length: 13; V gene: TRBV27; CDR3 DNA: TGTGCCAGCAGTTTAACACAGGAACTTGAGCAGTTCTTC; CDR3 protein: CASSLTQELEQFF
D gene: NA; J gene: TRBJ1-3; clone size: NA; CDR3 length: 13; V gene: TRBV30; CDR3 DNA: TGTGCCTGGGACTCTCAAGCTGGAAACACCATATATTTT; CDR3 protein: CAWDSQAGNTIYF
D gene: NA; J gene: TRBJ2-2; clone size: NA; CDR3 length: 15; V gene: TRBV5-1; CDR3 DNA: TGCGCCAGCAGCTCGATAGTCAGGACCTTCGGGGAGCTGGTTTTT; CDR3 protein: CASSSIVRTFGELVF
D gene: NA; J gene: TRBJ1-1; clone size: few; CDR3 length: 15; V gene: TRBV5-1; CDR3 DNA: TGCGCCAGCAGCTTGTCCGGTGCAGCGAACACTGAAGCTTTCTTT; CDR3 protein: CASSLSGAANTEAFF
D gene: TRBD1; J gene: TRBJ1-3; clone size: NA; CDR3 length: 14; V gene: TRBV11-2; CDR3 DNA: TGTGCCAGCAGCTTAACGACAGGGTCGGACACCATATATTTT; CDR3 protein: CASSLTTGSDTIYF
D gene: NA; J gene: TRBJ1-3; clone size: NA; CDR3 length: 15; V gene: TRBV6-1; CDR3 DNA: TGTGCCAGCAGTCCCCGCGCCCCCTCTGGAAACACCATATATTTT; CDR3 protein: CASSPRAPSGNTIYF
D gene: NA; J gene: TRBJ1-5; clone size: NA; CDR3 length: 13; V gene: TRBV19; CDR3 DNA: TGTGCCAGTAGTATAGGGAGAGATCAGCCCCAGCATTTT; CDR3 protein: CASSIGRDQPQHF
D gene: NA; J gene: TRBJ1-2; clone size: NA; CDR3 length: 15; V gene: TRBV2; CDR3 DNA: TGTGCCAGCAGGGGCGGGACTTCAGCCCCCTATGGCTACACCTTC; CDR3 protein: CASRGGTSAPYGYTF
D gene: NA; J gene: TRBJ2-2; clone size: NA; CDR3 length: 14; V gene: TRBV5-1; CDR3 DNA: TGCGCCAGCAGCGGCCAGGGAAACACCGGGGAGCTGTTTTTT; CDR3 protein: CASSGQGNTGELFF
D gene: TRBD2; J gene: TRBJ2-7; clone size: NA; CDR3 length: 15; V gene: TRBV7-2; CDR3 DNA: TGTGCCAGCAGCTTAGATCCAGCGGGGAACTACGAGCAGTACTTC; CDR3 protein: CASSLDPAGNYEQYF
D gene: TRBD1; J gene: TRBJ2-7; clone size: NA; CDR3 length: 13; V gene: TRBV5-1; CDR3 DNA: TGCGCCAGCAGCCCCAGGGACAGGGGTTCGCAGTACTTC; CDR3 protein: CASSPRDRGSQYF
D gene: NA; J gene: TRBJ2-7; clone size: NA; CDR3 length: 13; V gene: TRBV25-1; CDR3 DNA: TGTGCCAGCAGTGATTGGCAGCCCTACGAGCAGTACTTC; CDR3 protein: CASSDWQPYEQYF
D gene: NA; J gene: TRBJ2-5; clone size: NA; CDR3 length: 14; V gene: TRBV5-5; CDR3 DNA: TGTGCCACCCGGGCCAGGGGCGGACAAGAGACCCAGTACTTC; CDR3 protein: CATRARGGQETQYF
D gene: NA; J gene: TRBJ2-5; clone size: NA; CDR3 length: 14; V gene: TRBV6-5; CDR3 DNA: TGTGCCAGCAGTTACTCGGGCATCCAAGAGACCCAGTACTTC; CDR3 protein: CASSYSGIQETQYF
D gene: NA; J gene: TRBJ2-5; clone size: NA; CDR3 length: 13; V gene: TRBV10-2; CDR3 DNA: TGCGCCAGCAGTAGCAGGGGATCAGAGACCCAGTACTTC; CDR3 protein: CASSSRGSETQYF
D gene: TRBD2; J gene: TRBJ2-7; clone size: NA; CDR3 length: 17; V gene: TRBV11-2; CDR3 DNA: TGTGCCAGCAGCTCTGGGCGACTAGCGGGAGGCCCGGTAGAGCAGTACTTC; CDR3 protein: CASSSGRLAGGPVEQYF
D gene: NA; J gene: TRBJ2-7; clone size: NA; CDR3 length: 15; V gene: TRBV28; CDR3 DNA: TGTGCCAGCAGTTCACTACTAGGCACCCCTACGGAGCAGTACTTC; CDR3 protein: CASSSLLGTPTEQYF
D gene: NA; J gene: TRBJ2-7; clone size: NA; CDR3 length: 13; V gene: TRBV27; CDR3 DNA: TGTGCCAGCAAAACAGGCAACTCCTACGAGCAGTACTTC; CDR3 protein: CASKTGNSYEQYF
D gene: NA; J gene: TRBJ2-7; clone size: NA; CDR3 length: 11; V gene: TRBV20-1; CDR3 DNA: TGCAGCGGGACAACCCCCGCCGAGCAGTACTTC; CDR3 protein: CSGTTPAEQYF
D gene: TRBD1; J gene: TRBJ1-5; clone size: NA; CDR3 length: 15; V gene: TRBV28; CDR3 DNA: TGTGCCAGCAGTTTCCTGAGACAGGGGAATCAGCCCCAGCATTTT; CDR3 protein: CASSFLRQGNQPQHF
D gene: NA; J gene: TRBJ1-1; clone size: NA; CDR3 length: 12; V gene: TRBV13; CDR3 DNA: TGTGCCACCAGGATCATGAACACTGAAGCTTTCTTT; CDR3 protein: CATRIMNTEAFF
D gene: TRBD2; J gene: TRBJ2-7; clone size: NA; CDR3 length: 14; V gene: TRBV5-1; CDR3 DNA: TGCGCCAGCAGCACTAGCGGTACTTCCTACGAGCAGTACTTC; CDR3 protein: CASSTSGTSYEQYF
D gene: NA; J gene: TRBJ2-7; clone size: NA; CDR3 length: 16; V gene: TRBV27; CDR3 DNA: TGTGCCAGCAGTTTATTAATTAGTGGACACCACTACGAGCAGTACTTC; CDR3 protein: CASSLLISGHHYEQYF
D gene: TRBD1; J gene: TRBJ1-2; clone size: NA; CDR3 length: 16; V gene: TRBV28; CDR3 DNA: TGTGCCAGCAGCCGCGTACAGGGGTACGAACCCGATCGCTACACCTTC; CDR3 protein: CASSRVQGYEPDRYTF
D gene: NA; J gene: TRBJ1-1; clone size: NA; CDR3 length: 11; V gene: TRBV13; CDR3 DNA: TGTGCCAGCAGCTATTACACTGAAGCTTTCTTT; CDR3 protein: CASSYYTEAFF
D gene: TRBD2; J gene: TRBJ2-1; clone size: NA; CDR3 length: 17; V gene: TRBV19; CDR3 DNA: TGTGCCAGTAGTATAGATGGGACTAGCGGGTCCTACAATGAGCAGTTCTTC; CDR3 protein: CASSIDGTSGSYNEQFF
D gene: NA; J gene: TRBJ1-1; clone size: NA; CDR3 length: 12; V gene: TRBV18; CDR3 DNA: TGTGCCAGCTCACCATTACAGGGTGAAGCTTTCTTT; CDR3 protein: CASSPLQGEAFF
D gene: NA; J gene: TRBJ2-7; clone size: NA; CDR3 length: 14; V gene: TRBV19; CDR3 DNA: TGTGCCAGTAGTATATCCAGGGGTTCCTACGAGCAGTACTTC; CDR3 protein: CASSISRGSYEQYF
D gene: TRBD2; J gene: TRBJ2-3; clone size: NA; CDR3 length: 14; V gene: TRBV9; CDR3 DNA: TGTGCCAGCAGCGGAACCGGGACTACAAGTATGCAGTATTTT; CDR3 protein: CASSGTGTTSMQYF
D gene: NA; J gene: TRBJ2-3; clone size: NA; CDR3 length: 17; V gene: TRBV7-9; CDR3 DNA: TGTGCCAGCAGCCAAGAGAAGGGTGGCGGGAGCACAGATACGCAGTATTTT; CDR3 protein: CASSQEKGGGSTDTQYF
D gene: TRBD1; J gene: TRBJ1-1; clone size: NA; CDR3 length: 14; V gene: TRBV6-1; CDR3 DNA: TGTGCCAGCAGTACCCGGGACAGGGGTCGTGAAGCTTTCTTT; CDR3 protein: CASSTRDRGREAFF
D gene: NA; J gene: TRBJ2-6; clone size: NA; CDR3 length: 15; V gene: TRBV9; CDR3 DNA: TGTGCCAGCAGCGTCGTCCTCTCTGGGGCCAACGTCCTGACTTTC; CDR3 protein: CASSVVLSGANVLTF
D gene: TRBD1; J gene: TRBJ1-1; clone size: NA; CDR3 length: 13; V gene: TRBV7-2; CDR3 DNA: TGTGCCAGCCTGGGACAGGGGTTCACTGAAGCTTTCTTT; CDR3 protein: CASLGQGFTEAFF